At least ten counts were recorded for the clone carrying this T cell receptor beta chain. V shed 7 bases, J shed 8 bases, and the junction held 13 bases outside the gene matches. The CDR3 has 15 residues. Germline values: CDR1 LGHNA, CDR2 YNFKEQ. The sample is drawn from a study of blood T cells in healthy people across ages. Through a sample-barcoded 5' primer and a J-beta primer mix, a second PCR was run for roughly 6 to 11 cycles. TCRdb re-called the 5' RACE reads through MiXCR, storing one row per CDR3 protein. There are approximately 960,000 distinct CDR3 sequences in the sample; 25% to 35% occur only once, and around 9.6% lies in the top ten. This same sample was also taken into another study, of T cells of mothers and their children.

Sequencing was done on a sample of blood. The chain couples TRBV4-2 to TRBJ2-1; 8 bases align to TRBD2. The sequence derives from a woman in her thirties or forties in good health. CDR3 DNA sequence: TGTGCCAGCACCCGACGGGGCGGGGGGAGTGATGAGCAGTTCTTC. This encodes CASTRRGGGSDEQFF.